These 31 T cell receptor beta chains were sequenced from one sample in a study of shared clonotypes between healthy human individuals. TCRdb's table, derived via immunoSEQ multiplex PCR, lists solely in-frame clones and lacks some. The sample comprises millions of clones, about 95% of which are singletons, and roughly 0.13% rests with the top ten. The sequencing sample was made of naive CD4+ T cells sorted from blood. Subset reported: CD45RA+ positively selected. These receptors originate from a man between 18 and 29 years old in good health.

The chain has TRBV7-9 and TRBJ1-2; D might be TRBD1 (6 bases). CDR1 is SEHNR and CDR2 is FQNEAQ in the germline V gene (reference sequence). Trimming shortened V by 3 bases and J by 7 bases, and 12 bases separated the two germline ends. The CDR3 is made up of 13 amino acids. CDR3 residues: CASSFMAGVGYTF. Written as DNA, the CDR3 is TGTGCCAGCAGCTTCATGGCAGGGGTTGGCTACACCTTC.

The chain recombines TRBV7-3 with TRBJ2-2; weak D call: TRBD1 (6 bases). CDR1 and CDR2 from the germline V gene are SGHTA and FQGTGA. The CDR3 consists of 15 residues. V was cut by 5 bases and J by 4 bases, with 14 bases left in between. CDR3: CASSPRSGVTGELFF. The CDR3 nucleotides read TGTGCCAGCAGCCCCCGCTCAGGGGTCACCGGGGAGCTGTTTTTT.

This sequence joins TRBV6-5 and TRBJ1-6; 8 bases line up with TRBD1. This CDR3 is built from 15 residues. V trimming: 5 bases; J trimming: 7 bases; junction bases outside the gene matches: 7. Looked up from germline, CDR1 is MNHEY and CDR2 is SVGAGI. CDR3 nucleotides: TGTGCCAGCAGTCGGGACAGGCCCCCGAATTCACCCCTCCACTTT. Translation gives CASSRDRPPNSPLHF.

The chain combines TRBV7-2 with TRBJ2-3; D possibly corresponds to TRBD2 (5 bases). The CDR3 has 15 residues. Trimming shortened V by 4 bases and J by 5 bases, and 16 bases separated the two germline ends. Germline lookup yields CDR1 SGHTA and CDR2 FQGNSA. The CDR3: CASSSGLRVEDTQYF. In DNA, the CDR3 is TGTGCCAGCAGCTCGGGCCTGCGGGTGGAAGATACGCAGTATTTT.

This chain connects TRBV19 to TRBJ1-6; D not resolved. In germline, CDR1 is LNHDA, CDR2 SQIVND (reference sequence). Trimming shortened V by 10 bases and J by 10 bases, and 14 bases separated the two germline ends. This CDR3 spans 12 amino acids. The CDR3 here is CATASGGSPLHF. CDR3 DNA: TGTGCCACCGCCAGCGGTGGATCACCCCTCCACTTT.

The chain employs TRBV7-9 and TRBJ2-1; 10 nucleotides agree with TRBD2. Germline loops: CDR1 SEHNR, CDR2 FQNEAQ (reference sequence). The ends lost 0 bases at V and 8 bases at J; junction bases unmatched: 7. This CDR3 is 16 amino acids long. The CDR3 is CASSLARAGGLDEQFF. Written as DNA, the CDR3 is TGTGCCAGCAGCTTAGCGAGAGCGGGGGGGTTGGATGAGCAGTTCTTC.

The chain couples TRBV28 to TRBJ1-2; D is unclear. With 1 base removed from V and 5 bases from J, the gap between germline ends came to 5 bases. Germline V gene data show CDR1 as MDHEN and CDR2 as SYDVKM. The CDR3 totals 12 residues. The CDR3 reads CASSLYPYGYTF. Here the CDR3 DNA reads TGTGCCAGCAGTTTATATCCTTATGGCTACACCTTC.

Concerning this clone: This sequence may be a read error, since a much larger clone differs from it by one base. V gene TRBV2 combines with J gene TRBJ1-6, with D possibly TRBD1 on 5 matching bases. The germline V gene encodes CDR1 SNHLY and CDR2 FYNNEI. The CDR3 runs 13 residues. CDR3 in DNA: TGTGCCAGCAGTGGCAGGGTTAATTCACCCCTCCGCTTT. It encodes CASSGRVNSPLRF.

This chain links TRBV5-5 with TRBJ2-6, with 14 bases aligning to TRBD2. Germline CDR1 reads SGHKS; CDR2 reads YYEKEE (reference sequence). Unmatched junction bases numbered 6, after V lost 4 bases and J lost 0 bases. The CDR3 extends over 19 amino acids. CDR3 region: CASSIGLAGGPSGANVLTF. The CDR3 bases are TGTGCCAGCAGCATCGGACTAGCGGGAGGCCCCTCTGGGGCCAACGTCCTGACTTTC.

The DNA of the CDR3 is TGTGCCAGCACCTCCCCCGGGGGACAGAACACTGAAGCTTTCTTT. Translation gives CASTSPGGQNTEAFF. V and J are TRBV28 and TRBJ1-1; possibly TRBD1 for D (6 bases). Looked up from germline, CDR1 is MDHEN and CDR2 is SYDVKM. Trimming removed 7 bases from V and 1 base from J, with 16 bases in between. This CDR3 contains 15 residues.

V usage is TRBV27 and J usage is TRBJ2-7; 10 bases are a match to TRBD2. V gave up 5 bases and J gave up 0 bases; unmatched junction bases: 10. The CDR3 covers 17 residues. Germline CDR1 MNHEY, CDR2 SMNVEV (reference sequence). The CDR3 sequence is CASSLERGGLNSYEQYF. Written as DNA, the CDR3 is TGTGCCAGCAGTCTAGAGCGGGGGGGGCTCAACTCCTACGAGCAGTACTTC.

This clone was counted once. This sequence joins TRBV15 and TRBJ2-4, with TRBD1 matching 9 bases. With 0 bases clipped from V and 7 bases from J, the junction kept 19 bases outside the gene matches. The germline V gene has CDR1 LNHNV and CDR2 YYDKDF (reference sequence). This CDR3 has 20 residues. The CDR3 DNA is TGTGCCACCAGCAGAGAAAAACTACAGGGGGCGCGGAACTACGGGAACATTCAGTACTTC. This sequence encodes CATSREKLQGARNYGNIQYF.

CDR3 sequence: CATRTGPATNEKLFF. CDR3 in DNA: TGTGCCACACGGACAGGGCCCGCAACTAATGAAAAACTGTTTTTT. J is TRBJ1-4 and V is TRBV10-3; 8 nucleotides match TRBD1. This CDR3 is 15 amino acids long. Germline V gene lookup returns CDR1 ENHRY and CDR2 SYGVKD. J gave up 0 bases and V 10 bases, and 7 bases lay outside the gene matches.

Here the CDR3 reads CASSLLDYNEKLFF. For the CDR3, the DNA is TGTGCCAGCAGTTTATTAGATTATAATGAAAAACTGTTTTTT. V is TRBV28 and J is TRBJ1-4; no clear D. Germline V gives CDR1 MDHEN, CDR2 SYDVKM. CDR3 length equals 14 residues. Trimming cost V 1 base and J 4 bases, with 7 bases left between them. The entire variable domain, with the rest obtained from reference TRBV28 and TRBJ1-4, is as follows: DVKVTQSSRYLVKRTGEKVFLECVQDMDHENMFWYRQDPGLGLRLIYFSYDVKMKEKGDIPEGYSVSREKKERFSLILESASTNQTSMYLCASSLLDYNEKLFFGSGTQLSVL.

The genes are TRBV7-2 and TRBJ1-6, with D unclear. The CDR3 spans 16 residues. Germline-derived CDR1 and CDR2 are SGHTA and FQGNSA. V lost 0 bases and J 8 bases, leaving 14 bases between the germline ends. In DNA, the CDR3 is TGTGCCAGCAGCTTAGCAGCCAGTGGCCCCGATTCACCCCTCCACTTT. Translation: CASSLAASGPDSPLHF. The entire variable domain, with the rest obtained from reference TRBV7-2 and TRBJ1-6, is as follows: GAGVSQSPSNKVTEKGKDVELRCDPISGHTALYWYRQSLGQGLEFLIYFQGNSAPDKSGLPSDRFSAERTGGSVSTLTIQRTQQEDSAVYLCASSLAASGPDSPLHFGNGTRLTVT.

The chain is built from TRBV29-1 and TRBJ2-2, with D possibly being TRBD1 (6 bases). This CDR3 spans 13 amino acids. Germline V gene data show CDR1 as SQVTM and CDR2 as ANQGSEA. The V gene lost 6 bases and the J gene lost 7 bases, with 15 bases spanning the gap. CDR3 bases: TGCAGCGTAGAGGACAGATTGGGCGGGGAGCTGTTTTTT. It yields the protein CSVEDRLGGELFF.

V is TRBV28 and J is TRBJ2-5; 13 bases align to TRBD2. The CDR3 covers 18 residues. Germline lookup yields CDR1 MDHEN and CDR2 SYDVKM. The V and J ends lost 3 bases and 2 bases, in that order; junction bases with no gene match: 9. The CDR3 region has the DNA TGTGCCAGCAGTTTCCAGCGACTAGCGGGAGGAACTCAAGAGACCCAGTACTTC. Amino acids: CASSFQRLAGGTQETQYF.

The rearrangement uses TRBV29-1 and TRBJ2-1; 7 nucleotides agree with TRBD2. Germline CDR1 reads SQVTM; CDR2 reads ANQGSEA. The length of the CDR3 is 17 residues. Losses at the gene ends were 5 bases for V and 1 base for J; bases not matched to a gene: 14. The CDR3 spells CSVSGRPLVLSYNEQFF. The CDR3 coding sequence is TGCAGCGTTTCCGGGAGGCCTTTGGTGTTATCCTACAATGAGCAGTTCTTC.

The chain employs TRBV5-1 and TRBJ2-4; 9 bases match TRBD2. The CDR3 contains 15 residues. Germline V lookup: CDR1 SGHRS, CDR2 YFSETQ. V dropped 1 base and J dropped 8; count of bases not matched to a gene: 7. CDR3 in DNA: TGCGCCAGCAGCTTGCCTAGCGGGGCCGATGACATTCAGTACTTC. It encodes CASSLPSGADDIQYF.

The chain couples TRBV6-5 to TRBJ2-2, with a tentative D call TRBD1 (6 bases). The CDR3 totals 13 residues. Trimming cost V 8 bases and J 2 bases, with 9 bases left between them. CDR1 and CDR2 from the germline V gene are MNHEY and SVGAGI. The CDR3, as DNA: TGTGCCAGCGGGACACAAAACACCGGGGAGCTGTTTTTT. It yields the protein CASGTQNTGELFF.

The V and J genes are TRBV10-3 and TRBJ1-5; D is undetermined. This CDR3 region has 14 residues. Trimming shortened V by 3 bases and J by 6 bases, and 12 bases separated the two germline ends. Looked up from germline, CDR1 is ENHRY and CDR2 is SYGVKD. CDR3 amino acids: CAISDGGLGQPQHF. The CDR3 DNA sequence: TGTGCCATCAGTGACGGAGGCCTGGGTCAGCCCCAGCATTTT.

This CDR3 is CASSPQGPPGELFF. CDR3 DNA: TGTGCCAGCAGCCCTCAGGGTCCTCCTGGGGAGCTGTTTTTT. The chain employs TRBV7-9 and TRBJ2-2, with a possible D match to TRBD1 (5 bases). CDR1 is SEHNR, CDR2 FQNEAQ, per germline (reference sequence). The CDR3 contains 14 residues. Trimming removed 5 bases at V and 8 bases at J, with 15 bases between.

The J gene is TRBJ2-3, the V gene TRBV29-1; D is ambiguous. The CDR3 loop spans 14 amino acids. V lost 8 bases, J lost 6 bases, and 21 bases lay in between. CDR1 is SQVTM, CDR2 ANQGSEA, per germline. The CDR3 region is CSSHGMTVTDTQYF. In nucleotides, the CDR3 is TGCAGCTCCCATGGGATGACGGTGACTGATACGCAGTATTTT.

CDR3 sequence: CASSEASLYTEAFF. In DNA form, the CDR3 reads TGTGCCAGCAGTGAGGCATCTTTGTACACTGAAGCTTTCTTT. The V gene is TRBV2, the J gene TRBJ1-1; no clear D gene. Trimming removed 3 bases at V and 3 bases at J, with 11 bases between. The CDR3 sequence is 14 residues long. Germline V CDR1 and CDR2: SNHLY, FYNNEI.

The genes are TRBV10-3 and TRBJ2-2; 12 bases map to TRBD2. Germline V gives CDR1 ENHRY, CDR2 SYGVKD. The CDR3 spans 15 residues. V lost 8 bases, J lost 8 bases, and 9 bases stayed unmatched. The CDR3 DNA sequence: TGTGCCATCGGCAGGACTAGCGGGGACCTAGGGGAGCTGTTTTTT. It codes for CAIGRTSGDLGELFF.

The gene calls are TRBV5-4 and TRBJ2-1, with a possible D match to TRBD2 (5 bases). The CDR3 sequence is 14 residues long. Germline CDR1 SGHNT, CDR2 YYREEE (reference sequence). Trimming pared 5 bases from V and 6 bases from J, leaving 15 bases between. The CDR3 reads CASRAVADSNEQFF. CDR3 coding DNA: TGTGCCAGCAGGGCGGTCGCGGACTCCAATGAGCAGTTCTTC.

The CDR3 DNA follows: TGCGCCAGCAGTCCGCCGTGGGACAGTAACTACAATGAGCAGTTCTTC. Protein sequence: CASSPPWDSNYNEQFF. The gene calls are TRBV5-1 and TRBJ2-1; 7 bases align to TRBD1. This CDR3 spans 16 amino acids. V was clipped by 5 bases and J by 3 bases; unmatched bases: 11. Germline assignment: CDR1 SGHRS and CDR2 YFSETQ.

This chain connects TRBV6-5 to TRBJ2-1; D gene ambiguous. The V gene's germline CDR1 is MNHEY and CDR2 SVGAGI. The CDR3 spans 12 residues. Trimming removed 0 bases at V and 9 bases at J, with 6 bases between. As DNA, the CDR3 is TGTGCCAGCAGTTACTCGATCGGTGAGCAGTTCTTC. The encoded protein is CASSYSIGEQFF.

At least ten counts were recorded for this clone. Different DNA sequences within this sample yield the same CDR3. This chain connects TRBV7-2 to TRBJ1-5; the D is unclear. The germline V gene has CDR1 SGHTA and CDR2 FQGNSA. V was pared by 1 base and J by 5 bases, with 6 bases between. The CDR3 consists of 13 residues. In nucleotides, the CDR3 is TGTGCCAGCAGCTTAGGGGGTTATCAGCCCCAGCATTTT. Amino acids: CASSLGGYQPQHF.

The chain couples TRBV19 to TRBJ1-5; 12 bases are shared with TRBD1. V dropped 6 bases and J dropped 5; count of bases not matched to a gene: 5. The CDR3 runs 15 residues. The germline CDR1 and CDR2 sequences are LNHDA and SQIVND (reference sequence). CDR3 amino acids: CASSPGTGGYQPQHF. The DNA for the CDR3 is TGTGCCAGTAGCCCCGGGACAGGGGGCTATCAGCCCCAGCATTTT.

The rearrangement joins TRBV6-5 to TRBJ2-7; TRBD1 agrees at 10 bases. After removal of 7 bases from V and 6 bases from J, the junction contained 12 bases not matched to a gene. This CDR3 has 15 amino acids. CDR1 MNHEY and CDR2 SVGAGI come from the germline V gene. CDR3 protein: CASTRGGTGDSEQYF. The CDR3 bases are TGTGCCAGCACCAGAGGGGGGACAGGGGACAGCGAGCAGTACTTC.